The clone carrying this TCR beta chain has a handful of counts. Its target is unknown. The isolated RNA, all of it, was reverse transcribed, so expressed TCRB transcripts were what got sequenced. Assay: immunoSEQ multiplex PCR; the TCRdb copy retains only in-frame clones and omits some. The table shows about 52,000 clones, with under 55% occurring only once. The CDR3 contains 13 residues. Trimming cost V 5 bases and J 5 bases; bases outside gene matches: 4. Germline assignment: CDR1 SGHVS and CDR2 FNYEAQ. The data are from a study of beta chain features in type 1 diabetes. Study-wide background: Examination spanned over 85,000,000 sorted cells from all samples.

General study results and limits: Whatever favoring of shorter templates PCR might show would apply equally to patients and controls. TCRB CDR3s from Type 1 diabetes patients were moderately but significantly shorter in all four CD4+ subsets. Sampled from patients, naive, central memory and Treg TCRB repertoires appeared more similar than those sampled from healthy donors.

The TCR sequence derives from a man aged 25 to 40 with type 1 diabetes. Sequenced material: Tregs from blood. The rearrangement links TRBV7-6 to TRBJ2-5; 8 bases match TRBD1. In DNA form, the CDR3 reads TGTGCCAGCAGCCGAGACAGGGGCGAGACCCAGTACTTC. The encoded protein is CASSRDRGETQYF.